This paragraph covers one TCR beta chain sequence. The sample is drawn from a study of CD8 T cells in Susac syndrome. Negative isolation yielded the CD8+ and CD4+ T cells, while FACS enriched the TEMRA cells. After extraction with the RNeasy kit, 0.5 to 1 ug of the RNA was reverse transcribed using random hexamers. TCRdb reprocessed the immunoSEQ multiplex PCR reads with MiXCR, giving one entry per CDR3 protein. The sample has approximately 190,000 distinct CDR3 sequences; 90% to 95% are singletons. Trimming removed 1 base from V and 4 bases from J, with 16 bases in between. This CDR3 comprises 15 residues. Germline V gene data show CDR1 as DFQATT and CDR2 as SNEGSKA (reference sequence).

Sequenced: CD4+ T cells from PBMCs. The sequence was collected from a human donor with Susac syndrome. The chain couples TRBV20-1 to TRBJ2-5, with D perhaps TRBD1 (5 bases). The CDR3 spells CSARGNDSTVETQYF. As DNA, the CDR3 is TGCAGTGCTAGAGGAAACGACAGCACGGTAGAGACCCAGTACTTC.